A selection of T cell receptor beta chains follows, all from one sample in a study of T cell responses to AZD1222 COVID-19 vaccine. Method: immunoSEQ multiplex PCR; TCRdb's copy keeps in-frame clones and lacks some. The data hold 130,000 to 150,000 clones, with about 93% observed a single time. Sequences were derived from peripheral blood, sampled on day 0 of AZD1222 vaccination. The receptors originated from an adult in good health. Both conserved end residues are part of each CDR3. Fields, in order: D gene, V gene, clone size, J gene, CDR3 length, CDR3 protein, CDR3 DNA. D genes are given only for firm matches. Clone size is stated in some rows and not others, as once, few, many or a class when expanded.

D gene: TRBD1; V gene: TRBV2; clone size: NA; J gene: TRBJ1-5; CDR3 length: 15; CDR3 protein: CASSGGAAGGQPQHF; CDR3 DNA: TGTGCCAGCAGTGGGGGGGCCGCAGGGGGCCAGCCCCAGCATTTT
D gene: TRBD2; V gene: TRBV10-3; clone size: NA; J gene: TRBJ2-3; CDR3 length: 15; CDR3 protein: CATLGLAGGTDTQYF; CDR3 DNA: TGTGCCACCCTGGGACTAGCGGGGGGCACAGATACGCAGTATTTT
D gene: NA; V gene: TRBV4-1; clone size: NA; J gene: TRBJ2-1; CDR3 length: 14; CDR3 protein: CASSQWGMVNEQFF; CDR3 DNA: TGCGCCAGCAGCCAGTGGGGGATGGTCAATGAGCAGTTCTTC
D gene: NA; V gene: TRBV5-6; clone size: NA; J gene: TRBJ2-7; CDR3 length: 17; CDR3 protein: CASSLLPNTHLSYEQYF; CDR3 DNA: TGTGCCAGCAGCCTCCTCCCCAACACGCACCTCTCCTACGAGCAGTACTTC
D gene: TRBD1; V gene: TRBV9; clone size: NA; J gene: TRBJ2-5; CDR3 length: 15; CDR3 protein: CASSPRDRGLETQYF; CDR3 DNA: TGTGCCAGCAGCCCACGGGACAGGGGGTTAGAGACCCAGTACTTC
D gene: NA; V gene: TRBV10-1; clone size: NA; J gene: TRBJ1-2; CDR3 length: 13; CDR3 protein: CASSEQGGYGYTF; CDR3 DNA: TGCGCCAGCAGTGAACAGGGTGGCTATGGCTACACCTTC
D gene: NA; V gene: TRBV9; clone size: NA; J gene: TRBJ1-6; CDR3 length: 14; CDR3 protein: CASSVGGDVEPLHF; CDR3 DNA: TGTGCCAGCAGCGTAGGAGGAGATGTTGAACCCCTCCACTTT
D gene: NA; V gene: TRBV11-3; clone size: many; J gene: TRBJ2-2; CDR3 length: 14; CDR3 protein: CASSHRGNTGELFF; CDR3 DNA: TGTGCCAGCAGCCACCGCGGAAACACCGGGGAGCTGTTTTTT
D gene: TRBD2; V gene: TRBV5-6; clone size: NA; J gene: TRBJ2-3; CDR3 length: 16; CDR3 protein: CASSLRLAGRTDTQYF; CDR3 DNA: TGTGCCAGCAGCTTGAGACTAGCGGGCCGCACAGATACGCAGTATTTT
D gene: TRBD2; V gene: TRBV9; clone size: NA; J gene: TRBJ2-3; CDR3 length: 16; CDR3 protein: CASSVVAGGRTDTQYF; CDR3 DNA: TGTGCCAGCAGCGTAGTCGCGGGGGGCCGCACAGATACGCAGTATTTT
D gene: TRBD2; V gene: TRBV7-7; clone size: NA; J gene: TRBJ2-5; CDR3 length: 15; CDR3 protein: CASSPQIAGGETQYF; CDR3 DNA: TGTGCTAGCAGCCCTCAAATAGCGGGAGGGGAGACCCAGTACTTC
D gene: TRBD1; V gene: TRBV5-1; clone size: NA; J gene: TRBJ1-1; CDR3 length: 13; CDR3 protein: CATKQGADTEAFF; CDR3 DNA: TGCGCCACCAAACAGGGGGCGGACACTGAAGCTTTCTTT
D gene: NA; V gene: TRBV11-1; clone size: NA; J gene: TRBJ2-3; CDR3 length: 15; CDR3 protein: CASTSQPFSTDTQYF; CDR3 DNA: TGTGCCAGCACCTCCCAGCCCTTTAGCACAGATACGCAGTATTTT
D gene: NA; V gene: TRBV7-2; clone size: NA; J gene: TRBJ1-1; CDR3 length: 13; CDR3 protein: CASRNQGFTEAFF; CDR3 DNA: TGTGCCAGCAGAAACCAGGGATTTACTGAAGCTTTCTTT
D gene: TRBD1; V gene: TRBV27; clone size: NA; J gene: TRBJ2-1; CDR3 length: 15; CDR3 protein: CASSLLGQGGIEQFF; CDR3 DNA: TGTGCCAGCAGTTTATTGGGACAGGGAGGGATTGAGCAGTTCTTC
D gene: NA; V gene: TRBV12-3/TRBV12-4; clone size: NA; J gene: TRBJ1-2; CDR3 length: 13; CDR3 protein: CASSLVTNYGYTF; CDR3 DNA: TGTGCCAGCAGTTTAGTGACGAACTATGGCTACACCTTC
D gene: TRBD1; V gene: TRBV4-2; clone size: once; J gene: TRBJ1-6; CDR3 length: 16; CDR3 protein: CASSQMTGAPNSPLHF; CDR3 DNA: TGTGCCAGCAGCCAGATGACAGGGGCCCCCAATTCACCCCTCCACTTT
D gene: NA; V gene: TRBV11-3; clone size: NA; J gene: TRBJ2-2; CDR3 length: 14; CDR3 protein: CASSLVSGTGELFF; CDR3 DNA: TGTGCCAGCAGCTTGGTGTCAGGGACCGGGGAGCTGTTTTTT
D gene: TRBD1; V gene: TRBV2; clone size: NA; J gene: TRBJ1-6; CDR3 length: 15; CDR3 protein: CASRLGTAPEAPLHF; CDR3 DNA: TGTGCCAGCAGGCTAGGGACAGCGCCAGAGGCACCCCTCCACTTT
D gene: TRBD2; V gene: TRBV6-2/TRBV6-3; clone size: NA; J gene: TRBJ2-3; CDR3 length: 15; CDR3 protein: CASSYFAGDTDTQYF; CDR3 DNA: TGTGCCAGCAGTTACTTTGCGGGAGACACAGATACGCAGTATTTT
D gene: NA; V gene: TRBV9; clone size: few; J gene: TRBJ1-1; CDR3 length: 15; CDR3 protein: CASSAQQGGRTEAFF; CDR3 DNA: TGTGCCAGCAGCGCCCAACAGGGAGGTCGGACTGAAGCTTTCTTT
D gene: NA; V gene: TRBV10-3; clone size: NA; J gene: TRBJ1-5; CDR3 length: 15; CDR3 protein: CAISERQVLDQPQHF; CDR3 DNA: TGTGCCATCAGTGAGAGACAGGTTCTCGATCAGCCCCAGCATTTT
D gene: NA; V gene: TRBV7-9; clone size: NA; J gene: TRBJ1-1; CDR3 length: 13; CDR3 protein: CASSLDGWREAFF; CDR3 DNA: TGTGCCAGCAGCTTGGACGGGTGGCGTGAAGCTTTCTTT
D gene: TRBD2; V gene: TRBV7-9; clone size: NA; J gene: TRBJ2-1; CDR3 length: 16; CDR3 protein: CASSLARGLAVNEQFF; CDR3 DNA: TGTGCCAGCAGCTTAGCTAGGGGACTAGCTGTGAATGAGCAGTTCTTC
D gene: NA; V gene: TRBV7-9; clone size: NA; J gene: TRBJ2-2; CDR3 length: 12; CDR3 protein: CASSKQGWELFF; CDR3 DNA: TGTGCCAGCAGCAAACAGGGTTGGGAGCTGTTTTTT
D gene: NA; V gene: TRBV12-3/TRBV12-4; clone size: once; J gene: TRBJ1-2; CDR3 length: 12; CDR3 protein: CASSLTGYGYTF; CDR3 DNA: TGTGCCAGCAGTTTAACGGGTTATGGCTACACCTTC
D gene: NA; V gene: TRBV12-5; clone size: NA; J gene: TRBJ1-5; CDR3 length: 16; CDR3 protein: CASGGGRGSANQPQHF; CDR3 DNA: TGTGCTAGTGGTGGGGGGAGGGGCTCGGCGAATCAGCCCCAGCATTTT
D gene: NA; V gene: TRBV3-1/TRBV3-2; clone size: NA; J gene: TRBJ1-3; CDR3 length: 13; CDR3 protein: CASSPGAGNTIYF; CDR3 DNA: TGTGCCAGCAGCCCAGGGGCTGGAAACACCATATATTTT
D gene: NA; V gene: TRBV4-1; clone size: NA; J gene: TRBJ2-1; CDR3 length: 17; CDR3 protein: CASSQAEQGSPYNEQFF; CDR3 DNA: TGCGCCAGCAGCCAAGCCGAACAGGGTTCCCCGTACAATGAGCAGTTCTTC
D gene: TRBD1; V gene: TRBV3-1/TRBV3-2; clone size: NA; J gene: TRBJ1-1; CDR3 length: 14; CDR3 protein: CASSRIGGRTEAFF; CDR3 DNA: TGTGCCAGCAGCCGTATAGGGGGCCGTACTGAAGCTTTCTTT
D gene: TRBD1; V gene: TRBV19; clone size: NA; J gene: TRBJ1-4; CDR3 length: 14; CDR3 protein: CASSPTGGREKLFF; CDR3 DNA: TGTGCCAGTAGTCCCACAGGGGGGAGAGAAAAACTGTTTTTT
D gene: TRBD1; V gene: TRBV6-4; clone size: NA; J gene: TRBJ1-2; CDR3 length: 15; CDR3 protein: CASSDGTGGTYGYTF; CDR3 DNA: TGTGCCAGCAGTGACGGGACAGGGGGAACCTATGGCTACACCTTC
D gene: NA; V gene: TRBV7-3; clone size: NA; J gene: TRBJ1-3; CDR3 length: 13; CDR3 protein: CASSLFGENTIYF; CDR3 DNA: TGTGCCAGCAGCTTATTCGGGGAAAACACCATATATTTT
D gene: TRBD1; V gene: TRBV2; clone size: NA; J gene: TRBJ2-5; CDR3 length: 13; CDR3 protein: CASSSGGSETQYF; CDR3 DNA: TGTGCCAGCAGCTCAGGGGGCTCAGAGACCCAGTACTTC
D gene: NA; V gene: TRBV12-5; clone size: NA; J gene: TRBJ1-4; CDR3 length: 14; CDR3 protein: CASGLGTANEKLFF; CDR3 DNA: TGTGCTAGTGGTTTGGGAACAGCTAATGAAAAACTGTTTTTT
D gene: NA; V gene: TRBV6-5; clone size: NA; J gene: TRBJ1-2; CDR3 length: 13; CDR3 protein: CASMAGREYGYTF; CDR3 DNA: TGTGCCAGCATGGCAGGGAGGGAGTATGGCTACACCTTC
D gene: TRBD1; V gene: TRBV5-8; clone size: NA; J gene: TRBJ1-5; CDR3 length: 15; CDR3 protein: CASNHQGGSNQPQHF; CDR3 DNA: TGTGCCAGCAACCACCAGGGGGGATCCAATCAGCCCCAGCATTTT
D gene: NA; V gene: TRBV9; clone size: once; J gene: TRBJ2-1; CDR3 length: 16; CDR3 protein: CASSPAGAIAGNEQFF; CDR3 DNA: TGTGCCAGCAGCCCGGCAGGGGCAATTGCGGGAAATGAGCAGTTCTTC
D gene: NA; V gene: TRBV11-2; clone size: NA; J gene: TRBJ1-1; CDR3 length: 13; CDR3 protein: CASSPTVNTEAFF; CDR3 DNA: TGTGCCAGCAGCCCAACAGTGAACACTGAAGCTTTCTTT
D gene: TRBD1; V gene: TRBV5-4; clone size: NA; J gene: TRBJ1-5; CDR3 length: 14; CDR3 protein: CASSNQGAGQPQHF; CDR3 DNA: TGTGCCAGCAGTAATCAGGGGGCGGGTCAGCCCCAGCATTTT
D gene: TRBD2; V gene: TRBV11-2; clone size: NA; J gene: TRBJ2-1; CDR3 length: 16; CDR3 protein: CASSLRLAGGLNEQFF; CDR3 DNA: TGTGCCAGCAGCCTGAGACTAGCGGGAGGCTTAAATGAGCAGTTCTTC
D gene: NA; V gene: TRBV18; clone size: NA; J gene: TRBJ2-5; CDR3 length: 11; CDR3 protein: CASSTQETQYF; CDR3 DNA: TGTGCCAGCTCTACTCAAGAGACCCAGTACTTC
D gene: TRBD2; V gene: TRBV2; clone size: NA; J gene: TRBJ2-1; CDR3 length: 15; CDR3 protein: CANSGTSGDYNEQFF; CDR3 DNA: TGTGCCAACTCCGGGACTAGCGGGGATTACAATGAGCAGTTCTTC